A single sample gave rise to the 2 T cell receptor beta chains below, sequenced in a study of vaccination and CD4 T cells after COVID-19. The treatment here: roughly 11-day PBMC culture with coronavirus spike peptide pools or control peptides (ViraFEST assay). Gathered ahead of the COVID-19 pandemic (2011-2018) were the CD4+ T cells of the unexposed donor. Which antigens these TCRs recognize remains unknown. Oncomine TCR Beta short-read sequencing was applied to DNA from cultured CD4+ T cells. Via MiXCR, TCRdb re-called the PCR reads, giving one row per CDR3 protein. The table shows almost 5,500 distinct CDR3 sequences, with 35% to 45% occurring only once. Sequenced input: CD4+ T cells from blood, cultured in vitro. These receptors were taken from a human donor in good health.

This CDR3 is CASSLGVGNQPQHF. The CDR3, as DNA: TGTGCCAGCAGCTTGGGGGTAGGGAATCAGCCCCAGCATTTT. V is TRBV5-5 and J is TRBJ1-5; D call uncertain. Per germline, CDR1 SGHKS and CDR2 YYEKEE (reference sequence). V shed 0 bases and J shed 4 bases, with 8 bases lying between them. This CDR3 region has 14 residues.

This clonotype appeared a single time. As DNA, the CDR3 is TGCAGTGCTGGACCCGTAGGGACCTTCTACGAGCAGTACTTC. Residues: CSAGPVGTFYEQYF. The chain links TRBV20-1 to TRBJ2-7; tentatively, D is TRBD1 or TRBD2 (5 bases each). The CDR3 totals 14 residues. The V end was cut by 5 bases, the J end by 3 bases, with 17 bases between. Germline loops: CDR1 DFQATT, CDR2 SNEGSKA (reference sequence).